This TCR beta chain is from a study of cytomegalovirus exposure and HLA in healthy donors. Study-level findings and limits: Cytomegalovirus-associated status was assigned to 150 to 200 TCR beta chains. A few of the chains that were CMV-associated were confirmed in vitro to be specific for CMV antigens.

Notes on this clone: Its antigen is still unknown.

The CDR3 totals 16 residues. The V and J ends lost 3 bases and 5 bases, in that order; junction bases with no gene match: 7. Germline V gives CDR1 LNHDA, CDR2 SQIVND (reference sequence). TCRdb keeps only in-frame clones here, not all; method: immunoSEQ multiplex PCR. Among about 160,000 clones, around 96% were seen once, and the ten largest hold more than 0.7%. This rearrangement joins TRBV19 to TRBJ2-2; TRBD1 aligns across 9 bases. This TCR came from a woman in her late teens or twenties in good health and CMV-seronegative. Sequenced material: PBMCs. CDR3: CASSIGDRVATGELFF. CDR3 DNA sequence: TGTGCCAGTAGTATCGGGGACAGGGTAGCGACCGGGGAGCTGTTTTTT.